This T cell receptor (beta chain) was retrieved from a study of cytomegalovirus exposure and HLA in healthy donors. Study-level points and caveats: The study carried out a later analysis of TCR beta sequences. It associated around 17,000 of them with specific HLA alleles at a false discovery rate of 0.05. Previously analyzed data showed that most TCR beta V segments were productive at a frequency of about 90% or about 30%.

The PCR made use of 60 Vbeta and 13 Jbeta primers. The table came from immunoSEQ multiplex PCR; TCRdb's copy has only in-frame clones and leaves some out. Of about 170,000 clones listed, about 85% are singletons. A remark on this clone: Its antigen is currently unknown.

CDR3 length equals 16 residues. CDR1 and CDR2 (germline): LNHDA, SQIVND (reference sequence). Losses at the gene ends were 4 bases for V and 6 bases for J; bases not matched to a gene: 11. This TCR derives from a young man in good health and CMV-seropositive. This rearrangement joins TRBV19 to TRBJ1-1; 10 bases line up with TRBD1. Sequencing was performed on PBMCs. The CDR3 sequence is CASSRQGAYKSAEAFF. The CDR3 DNA sequence: TGTGCCAGTAGTAGACAGGGGGCGTATAAGTCGGCTGAAGCTTTCTTT.